This T cell receptor (beta chain) was captured by sequencing in a study of blood T cells in healthy people across ages. The germline CDR1 and CDR2 sequences are SNHLY and FYNNEI. The CDR3 is 15 amino acids. V shed 3 bases and J shed 7 bases, with 18 bases lying between them. The use of a sample-barcoded 5' primer and a J-beta primer mix characterized a second PCR of roughly 7 to 11 cycles. TCRdb reanalysed the 5' RACE reads using MiXCR and keeps one entry per CDR3 protein. The profile shows 630,000 or so distinct CDR3 sequences, approximately 30% of them singletons. Study-wide results and limits: As age increased, TCR beta diversity per million T cells fell in a roughly linear fashion. A strong correlation was seen between TCR beta diversity and naive T cell percentage.

This clonotype appeared many times. As yet, its antigen is unknown. There were healthy Caucasian individuals from Russia, aged about 6 to 95, serving as donors. The clonotype was recovered from a woman of 80 years or more in good health. The sequenced sample was blood. V gene TRBV2 combines with J gene TRBJ1-2; D is unresolved. CDR3 coding DNA: TGTGCCAGCAGTGACCGCGGGAGCGGCCTTTCTGGCTACACCTTC. Its protein product is CASSDRGSGLSGYTF.